This T cell receptor beta chain was profiled in a study of cytomegalovirus exposure and HLA in healthy donors. Primers included in the PCR were 60 Vbeta and 13 Jbeta primers. Data came from immunoSEQ multiplex PCR; TCRdb stores just in-frame clones and leaves some out. The data contain 95,000 to 150,000 clones, over 9.5% of them seen just once; the ten biggest clones take up under 6%. Everyone who donated was a healthy bone marrow donor. General study findings and limits: V- and J-gene trimming of TCR beta was linked (in a later analysis) to a missense DCLRE1C variant.

This clone was seen more than once but under ten times. Antigen: not known. The material sequenced was PBMCs. This TCR was sampled from a woman between 18 and 29 years old in good health and CMV-seropositive.

The CDR3: CASCARRTDTQYF. The CDR3 DNA reads as TGTGCCAGCTGTGCGAGGAGGACGGATACGCAGTATTTT. This chain uses TRBV6-5 with TRBJ2-3, with TRBD2 as a possible D gene (5 bases). Germline assignment: CDR1 MNHEY and CDR2 SVGAGI. The CDR3 is 13 amino acids. Trimming took off 8 bases at V and 6 bases at J, with 15 bases between the two ends.